Each of the 18 T cell receptor beta chains below was sequenced from the same sample in a study of cytomegalovirus exposure and HLA in healthy donors. PCR used 60 Vbeta primers and 13 Jbeta primers. TCRdb's table, derived via immunoSEQ multiplex PCR, lists solely in-frame clones and lacks some. The data show about 180,000 clones, 82% seen once. The sample comprised PBMCs. The receptors shown here come from a man aged 40-55 years in good health and CMV-seronegative.

The chain combines TRBV7-3 with TRBJ2-3; 10 bases are a match to TRBD2. The CDR3 loop spans 16 amino acids. Germline V CDR1 and CDR2: SGHTA, FQGTGA. V was pared by 5 bases and J by 4 bases, with 9 bases of the junction left unmatched. CDR3 DNA sequence: TGTGCCAGCAGCCAATGGAGCGGGGGGGTTTCAGATACGCAGTATTTT. It is translated as CASSQWSGGVSDTQYF.

The V call is TRBV28, the J call TRBJ2-5; 8 nucleotides match TRBD1. Germline V gene sequence: CDR1 MDHEN, CDR2 SYDVKM. The CDR3 is 15 amino acids. V gave up 4 bases and J gave up 4 bases; unmatched junction bases: 8. The CDR3 DNA is TGTGCCAGCAGTTGGGGGGCAGGGGGCATAGAGACCCAGTACTTC. This encodes CASSWGAGGIETQYF.

The J gene is TRBJ2-3, the V gene TRBV27; TRBD1 aligns across 7 bases. Unmatched junction bases numbered 2, after V lost 3 bases and J lost 2 bases. This CDR3 region has 14 residues. CDR1 is MNHEY, CDR2 SMNVEV, per germline (reference sequence). CDR3 amino acids: CASSLGQHTDTQYF. As DNA, the CDR3 is TGTGCCAGCAGTTTGGGACAGCACACAGATACGCAGTATTTT.

The chain couples TRBV6-4 to TRBJ1-1; D possibly corresponds to TRBD1 (6 bases). The germline V gene has CDR1 MRHNA and CDR2 SNTAGT. The CDR3 is made up of 13 amino acids. Trimming pared 3 bases from V and 8 bases from J, leaving 13 bases between. CDR3 nucleotide sequence: TGTGCCAGCAGTGATGGGGGCACTAAAGAAGCTTTCTTT. It specifies CASSDGGTKEAFF.

This chain uses TRBV14 with TRBJ2-4; 7 bases match TRBD2. The CDR3 is 17 residues long. Losses at the gene ends were 4 bases for V and 0 bases for J; bases not matched to a gene: 9. Germline loops: CDR1 SGHDN, CDR2 FVKESK. The CDR3 sequence is CASSLRGEGLAKNIQYF. For the CDR3, the DNA is TGTGCCAGCAGCCTACGAGGGGAGGGTCTAGCCAAAAACATTCAGTACTTC.

On this clone: In the same sample, other DNA sequences code for this CDR3. The chain carries TRBV7-9 and TRBJ1-1, with D perhaps TRBD1 (5 bases). Germline loops: CDR1 SEHNR, CDR2 FQNEAQ (reference sequence). There are 13 residues in the CDR3. With 3 bases removed from V and 5 bases from J, the gap between germline ends came to 10 bases. The CDR3 spells CASSFQGGTEAFF. The DNA for the CDR3 is TGTGCCAGCAGCTTTCAGGGTGGTACTGAAGCTTTCTTT.

The chain employs TRBV5-1 and TRBJ1-2; a possible D gene is TRBD1 (5 bases). V lost 5 bases and J lost 4, with 15 bases in between. This CDR3 has 14 residues. The germline gives CDR1 SGHRS, CDR2 YFSETQ. This CDR3 is CASSPDRKPYGYTF. CDR3 nucleotide sequence: TGCGCCAGCAGTCCCGACAGAAAACCCTATGGCTACACCTTC.

The rearrangement uses TRBV18 and TRBJ2-7, with TRBD2 matching 11 bases. The CDR3 runs 18 residues. CDR1 and CDR2 from the germline V gene are KGHSH and LQKENI. Trimming at V came to 3 bases and at J to 3 bases, leaving 13 bases not matched to a gene. The DNA for the CDR3 is TGTGCCAGCTCACCGAAAAGAACTAGCGGGAGCCGGGACTACGAGCAGTACTTC. It encodes CASSPKRTSGSRDYEQYF.

The chain employs TRBV2 and TRBJ2-7, with TRBD2 as a possible D gene (6 bases). The V end lost 2 bases, the J end lost 7 bases, and 24 bases lay between the germline ends. In germline, CDR1 is SNHLY, CDR2 FYNNEI. The CDR3 totals 17 residues. DNA of the CDR3: TGTGCCAGCAGTGAATCCTGGGCGGGGACCCCACCTTGGGAGCAGTACTTC. Translating it yields CASSESWAGTPPWEQYF.

The CDR3 reads CASRPRQLNTEAFF. CDR3 DNA sequence: TGTGCCAGCAGGCCTAGGCAGTTGAACACTGAAGCTTTCTTT. The rearrangement joins TRBV2 to TRBJ1-1; D not resolved. V was shortened by 6 bases and J by 0 bases, with 11 bases between the two germline ends. Germline V gene lookup returns CDR1 SNHLY and CDR2 FYNNEI. This CDR3 comprises 14 residues.

The chain joins TRBV5-4 to TRBJ1-1; the match to TRBD1 covers 7 bases. Germline V lookup: CDR1 SGHNT, CDR2 YYREEE (reference sequence). The CDR3 has 13 amino acids. Trimming at V came to 2 bases and at J to 7 bases, leaving 5 bases not matched to a gene. The DNA for the CDR3 is TGTGCCAGCAGCTTCAGGGGGGCAGGTGAAGCTTTCTTT. Protein sequence: CASSFRGAGEAFF.

The chain uses TRBV9 and TRBJ2-7, with D perhaps matching TRBD1 (6 bases). Germline V lookup: CDR1 SGDLS, CDR2 YYNGEE. This CDR3 is 16 amino acids long. V shed 0 bases and J shed 2 bases, with 15 bases lying between them. CDR3 region: CASSVDSVGGPYEQYF. The DNA for the CDR3 is TGTGCCAGCAGCGTAGATTCGGTAGGGGGACCCTACGAGCAGTACTTC.

This clone has more than one count but fewer than ten. V gene TRBV6-5 combines with J gene TRBJ2-1, with 8 bases matching TRBD2. CDR3 length: 15 residues. The V segment lost 6 bases and the J segment 6 bases; nucleotides outside the gene matches: 10. The V gene's germline CDR1 is MNHEY and CDR2 SVGAGI. CDR3 sequence: CASSRRREVGNEQFF. The CDR3 DNA is TGTGCCAGCAGCCGCCGGCGGGAGGTCGGCAATGAGCAGTTCTTC.

V and J are TRBV28 and TRBJ1-2, with 8 positions matching TRBD1. CDR1 and CDR2 (germline): MDHEN, SYDVKM. The J segment lost 4 bases and the V segment lost 6 bases, leaving 7 bases of the junction unmatched. The CDR3 is 14 amino acids. CDR3 in DNA: TGTGCCAGCAGAAAGGGACAGGTATTCTATGGCTACACCTTC. Amino acids: CASRKGQVFYGYTF.

The CDR3 DNA follows: TGTGCCAGCAGCTTGGATGGGGCCCTCCGGAATAAACTGTTTTTT. Encoded protein: CASSLDGALRNKLFF. The V and J genes are TRBV5-6 and TRBJ1-4; D is possibly TRBD1 (5 bases). The V end lost 0 bases, the J end lost 11 bases, and 17 bases lay between the germline ends. From germline, CDR1 is SGHDT and CDR2 YYEEEE. The length of the CDR3 is 15 residues.

This clone was detected only once. The chain uses TRBV5-1 and TRBJ2-7, with 15 bases matching TRBD2. CDR1 and CDR2 from the germline V gene are SGHRS and YFSETQ. Unmatched junction bases numbered 4, after V lost 1 base and J lost 8 bases. The CDR3 contains 15 residues. CDR3 region: CASSLRTSGGGQQYF. In DNA form, the CDR3 reads TGCGCCAGCAGCTTGAGGACTAGCGGGGGGGGGCAGCAGTACTTC.

In its sample, this clone was seen once. This rearrangement joins TRBV6-5 to TRBJ2-2; the match to TRBD1 covers 7 bases. Germline V gene sequence: CDR1 MNHEY, CDR2 SVGAGI. With V trimmed by 8 bases and J by 5 bases, 8 bases remained unmatched. The CDR3 is made up of 14 amino acids. Here the CDR3 reads CASYQQGVTGELFF. In DNA form, the CDR3 reads TGTGCCAGCTACCAGCAGGGGGTTACCGGGGAGCTGTTTTTT.

The chain uses TRBV10-3 and TRBJ2-1, with 9 bases aligning to TRBD1. CDR1 is ENHRY and CDR2 is SYGVKD in the germline V gene. The CDR3 spans 15 residues. V was clipped by 0 bases and J by 8 bases; unmatched bases: 5. CDR3 nucleotide sequence: TGTGCCATCAGTGAGTCGCACAGGGGGCCACATGAGCAGTTCTTC. It is translated as CAISESHRGPHEQFF.